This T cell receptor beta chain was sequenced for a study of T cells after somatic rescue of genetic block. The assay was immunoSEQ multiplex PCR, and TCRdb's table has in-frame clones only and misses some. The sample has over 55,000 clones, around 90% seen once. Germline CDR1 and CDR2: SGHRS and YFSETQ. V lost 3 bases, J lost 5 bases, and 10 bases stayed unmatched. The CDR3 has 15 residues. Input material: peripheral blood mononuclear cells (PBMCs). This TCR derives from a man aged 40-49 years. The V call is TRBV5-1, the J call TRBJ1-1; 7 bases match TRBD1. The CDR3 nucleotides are TGCGCCAGCAGCTATAACAGGGGCTTGGCAACTGAAGCTTTCTTT. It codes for CASSYNRGLATEAFF.